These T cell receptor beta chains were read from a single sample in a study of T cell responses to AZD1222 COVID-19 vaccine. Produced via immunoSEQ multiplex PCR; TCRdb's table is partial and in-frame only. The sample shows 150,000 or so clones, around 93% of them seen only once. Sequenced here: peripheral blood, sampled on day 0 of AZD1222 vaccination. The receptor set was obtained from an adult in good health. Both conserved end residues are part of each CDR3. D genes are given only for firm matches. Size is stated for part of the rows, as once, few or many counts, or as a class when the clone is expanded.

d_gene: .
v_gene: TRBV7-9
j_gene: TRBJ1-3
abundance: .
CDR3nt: TGTGCCAGCAGCCCCGGGACAAGTAGGGACACCATATATTTT
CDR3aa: CASSPGTSRDTIYF

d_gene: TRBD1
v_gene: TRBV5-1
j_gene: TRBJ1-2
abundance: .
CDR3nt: TGCGCCAGCACCCCTGCGACAGGGAAGAGTGCGGGCTACACCTTC
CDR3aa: CASTPATGKSAGYTF

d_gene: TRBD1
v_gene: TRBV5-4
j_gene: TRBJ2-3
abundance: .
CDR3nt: TGTGCCAGCAGCTTGGAGGGACAGGGGGCAGATACGCAGTATTTT
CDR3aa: CASSLEGQGADTQYF

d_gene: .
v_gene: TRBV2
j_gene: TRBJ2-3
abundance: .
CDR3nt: TGTGCCAGTCGGGCCAGGCCTAGCACAGATACGCAGTATTTT
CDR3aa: CASRARPSTDTQYF

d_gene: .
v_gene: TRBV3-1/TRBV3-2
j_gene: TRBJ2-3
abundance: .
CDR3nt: TGTGCCAGCAGCCAAGATCCCGGGCTAGCGGATACGCAGTATTTT
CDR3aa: CASSQDPGLADTQYF

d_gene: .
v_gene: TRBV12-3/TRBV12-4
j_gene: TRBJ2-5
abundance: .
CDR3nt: TGTGCCAGCAGTTATGGGGAGACCCAGTACTTC
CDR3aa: CASSYGETQYF

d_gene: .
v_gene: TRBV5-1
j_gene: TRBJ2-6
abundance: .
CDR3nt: TGCGCCAGCAGCTTGGACACGAACATGCTCGGGGCTGGGGCCAACGTCCTGACTTTC
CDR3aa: CASSLDTNMLGAGANVLTF

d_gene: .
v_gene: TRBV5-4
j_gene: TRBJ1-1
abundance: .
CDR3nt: TGTGCCAGCAGCTTGGGGGCAGGGCGGAATATCGAAGCTTTCTTT
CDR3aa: CASSLGAGRNIEAFF

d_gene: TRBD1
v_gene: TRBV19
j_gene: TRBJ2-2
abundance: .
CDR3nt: TGTGCCAGTAGTGACAAGAAGGGGACAGGGGGCCTCGGCACCGGGGAGCTGTTTTTT
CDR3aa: CASSDKKGTGGLGTGELFF

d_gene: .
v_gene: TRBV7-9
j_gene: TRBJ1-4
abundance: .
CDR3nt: TGTGCCAGCGGCGTAAACCTGGGAGGACCGAATGAAAAACTGTTTTTT
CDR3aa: CASGVNLGGPNEKLFF

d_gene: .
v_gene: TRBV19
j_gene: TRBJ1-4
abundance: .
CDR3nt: TGTGCCAGTAGTATAGGACTGGGGGTAGGAAAACTGTTTTTT
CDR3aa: CASSIGLGVGKLFF

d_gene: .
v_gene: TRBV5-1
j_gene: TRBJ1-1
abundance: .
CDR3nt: TGCGCCAGCAGCTTGCTTGAGGGAACTGAAGCTTTCTTT
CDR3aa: CASSLLEGTEAFF

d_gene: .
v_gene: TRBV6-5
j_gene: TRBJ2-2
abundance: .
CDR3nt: TGTGCCAGCAGTACAGGGGGGGAGCTGTTTTTT
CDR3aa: CASSTGGELFF

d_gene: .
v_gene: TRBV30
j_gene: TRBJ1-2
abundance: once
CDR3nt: TGTGCCTGGGGCCGAAGTTTCGGCTACACCTTC
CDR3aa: CAWGRSFGYTF

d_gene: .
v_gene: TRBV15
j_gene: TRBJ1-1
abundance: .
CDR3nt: TGTGCCACCAGCAGAGTGGCTTTACAGGGTGCAGCTTTCTTT
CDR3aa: CATSRVALQGAAFF

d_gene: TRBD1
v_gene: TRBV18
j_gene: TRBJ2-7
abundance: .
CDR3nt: TGTGCCAGCTCACCCGGGACAGGGGGGGACGAGCAGTACTTC
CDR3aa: CASSPGTGGDEQYF

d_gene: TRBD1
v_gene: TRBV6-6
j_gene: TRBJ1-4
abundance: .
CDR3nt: TGTGCCACAAACCCCGGGACAGGGAGTGAAAAACTGTTTTTT
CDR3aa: CATNPGTGSEKLFF

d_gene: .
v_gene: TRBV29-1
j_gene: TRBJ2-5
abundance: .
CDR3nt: TGCAGCGTTGAAGGGCGGCTACGCCAAGAGACCCAGTACTTC
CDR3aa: CSVEGRLRQETQYF

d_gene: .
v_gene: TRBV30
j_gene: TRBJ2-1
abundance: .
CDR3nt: TGTGCCTGGTCTCCGGGAGCAACCTACAATGAGCAGTTCTTC
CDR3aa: CAWSPGATYNEQFF

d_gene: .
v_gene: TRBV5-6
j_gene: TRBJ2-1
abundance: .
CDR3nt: TGTGCCAGCAGCTTAGGAAAGGATCCCTACAATGAGCAGTTCTTC
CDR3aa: CASSLGKDPYNEQFF

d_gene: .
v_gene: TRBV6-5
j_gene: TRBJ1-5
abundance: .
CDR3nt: TGTGCCAGCAGTTACTCAGGCAATAGCAATCAGCCCCAGCATTTT
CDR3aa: CASSYSGNSNQPQHF

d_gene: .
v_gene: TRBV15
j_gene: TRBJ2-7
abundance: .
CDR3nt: TGTGCCACCAGTCGGACAGCCTCCTACGAGCAGTACTTC
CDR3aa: CATSRTASYEQYF

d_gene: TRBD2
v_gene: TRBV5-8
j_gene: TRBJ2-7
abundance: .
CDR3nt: TGTGCCAGCAGCCTCGGGAGGGGTAGAGGAGAGCAGTACTTC
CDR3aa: CASSLGRGRGEQYF

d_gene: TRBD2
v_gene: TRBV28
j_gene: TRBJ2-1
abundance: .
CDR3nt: TGTGCCAGCAGACCTCGGGGGGGGAATGAGCAGTTCTTC
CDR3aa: CASRPRGGNEQFF

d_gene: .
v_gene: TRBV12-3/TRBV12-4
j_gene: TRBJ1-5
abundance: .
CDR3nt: TGTGCCAGCAGCTCCGGGACGCTCCAGCCCCAGCATTTT
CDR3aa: CASSSGTLQPQHF

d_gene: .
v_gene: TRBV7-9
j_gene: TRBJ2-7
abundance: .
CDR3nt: TGTGCCAGCAGCGGACGGGACGTCTACGAGCAGTACTTC
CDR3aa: CASSGRDVYEQYF

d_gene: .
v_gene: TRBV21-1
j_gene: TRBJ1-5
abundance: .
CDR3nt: TGTGCCAGCAGCCAAGGGGAGGAATGCCAGCCCCAGCATTTT
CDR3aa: CASSQGEECQPQHF

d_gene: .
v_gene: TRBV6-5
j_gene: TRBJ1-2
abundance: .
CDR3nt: TGTGCCAGCGGTAAGGACCCGACTAACTATGGCTACACCTTC
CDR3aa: CASGKDPTNYGYTF